This TCR beta chain appears in the sequencing data of a study of spatial heterogeneity in lung cancer. On the study more broadly: The donor population consisted of more than 55 patients with untreated, early-stage non-small cell lung cancer. Alpha-chain sequences were consistently detected less often than beta-chain sequences.

Study results and limitations: The study found ubiquitous expanded tumor TCRs in blood more at resection than follow-up.

Trimming removed 3 bases at V and 4 bases at J, with 4 bases between. The CDR3 runs 12 residues. This clonotype was seen at least ten times. Antigen specificity is unknown. The study tagged each TCR cDNA molecule with a unique molecular identifier. TCRdb reprocessed the 5' RACE reads with MiXCR, giving one entry per CDR3 protein. The sample shows roughly 120,000 distinct CDR3 sequences, about 12% of them seen only once. Sample time point: blood at routine non-recurrence follow-up after resection. Sequencing was performed on whole RNA extracted from tumor and nontumor lung tissue, or from frozen PBMC, and the material was left unsorted.

Sequences were derived from PBMCs, sampled at follow-up. The chain joins TRBV12-3 or TRBV12-4 to TRBJ1-5; D is uncertain. The origin of this receptor is a male donor with early-stage non-small cell lung cancer. The CDR3 nucleotides read TGTGCCAGCAGTTTTTGGAATCAGCCCCAGCATTTT. It yields the protein CASSFWNQPQHF.